There are a few counts of the clone carrying this T cell receptor (beta chain). Its antigen is unidentified. Unique molecular identifiers were carried by the TCR beta cDNA libraries. From around 1 to 10 million T cells, roughly 0.5 million cDNA molecules were obtained. One entry per CDR3 protein results from TCRdb running MiXCR on the PCR reads. Of 820,000 or so distinct CDR3 sequences detected, approximately 53% appear once; the ten largest clones hold around 4.5%. V lost 7 bases and J lost 5, with 17 bases in between. The germline gives CDR1 SQVTM, CDR2 ANQGSEA. CDR3 length: 13 amino acids. This entry is derived from a study of post-analysis software for immune sequencing data. Study-level information: Multiple sclerosis in the patients followed relapsing-remitting, secondary progressive and progressive-relapsing courses.

The study, taken as a whole, reports: The five TRBV segments detected at higher frequency in patients than in controls included TRBV5-6, TRBV5-1 and TRBV20-1. For normalized Chao1 diversity, multiple sclerosis patients scored significantly lower than controls did. With F measure, samples from one preparation batch clustered together strongly.

The material sequenced was blood. The source is a girl between 10 and 17 years old with multiple sclerosis. The rearrangement uses TRBV29-1 and TRBJ2-5, with a tentative D call TRBD2 (7 bases). The CDR3 is CSGARGAGETQYF. The CDR3, as DNA: TGCAGCGGTGCTCGGGGGGCCGGGGAGACCCAGTACTTC.